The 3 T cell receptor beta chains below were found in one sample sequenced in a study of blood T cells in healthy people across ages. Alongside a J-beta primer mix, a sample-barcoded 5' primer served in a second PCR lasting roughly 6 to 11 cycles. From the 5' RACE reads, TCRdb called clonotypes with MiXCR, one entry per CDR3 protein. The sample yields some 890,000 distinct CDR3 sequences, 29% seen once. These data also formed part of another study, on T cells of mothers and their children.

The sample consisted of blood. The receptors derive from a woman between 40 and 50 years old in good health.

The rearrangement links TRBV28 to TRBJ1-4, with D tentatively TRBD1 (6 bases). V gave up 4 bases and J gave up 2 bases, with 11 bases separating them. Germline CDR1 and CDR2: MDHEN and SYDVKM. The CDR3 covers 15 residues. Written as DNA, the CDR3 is TGTGCCAGCAGTTCGGACAGTTCTACTAATGAAAAACTGTTTTTT. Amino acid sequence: CASSSDSSTNEKLFF.

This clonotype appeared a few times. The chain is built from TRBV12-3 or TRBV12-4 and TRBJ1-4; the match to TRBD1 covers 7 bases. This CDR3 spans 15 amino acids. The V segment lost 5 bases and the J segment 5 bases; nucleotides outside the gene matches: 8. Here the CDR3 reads CASSLTQGPNEKLFF. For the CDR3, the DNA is TGTGCCAGCAGTCTAACACAGGGGCCCAATGAAAAACTGTTTTTT.

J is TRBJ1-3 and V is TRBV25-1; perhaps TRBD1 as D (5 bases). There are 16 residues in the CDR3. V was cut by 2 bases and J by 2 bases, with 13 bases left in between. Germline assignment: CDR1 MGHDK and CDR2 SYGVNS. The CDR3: CASSEGPGPPGNTIYF. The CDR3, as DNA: TGTGCCAGCAGTGAAGGGCCGGGACCGCCTGGAAACACCATATATTTT.